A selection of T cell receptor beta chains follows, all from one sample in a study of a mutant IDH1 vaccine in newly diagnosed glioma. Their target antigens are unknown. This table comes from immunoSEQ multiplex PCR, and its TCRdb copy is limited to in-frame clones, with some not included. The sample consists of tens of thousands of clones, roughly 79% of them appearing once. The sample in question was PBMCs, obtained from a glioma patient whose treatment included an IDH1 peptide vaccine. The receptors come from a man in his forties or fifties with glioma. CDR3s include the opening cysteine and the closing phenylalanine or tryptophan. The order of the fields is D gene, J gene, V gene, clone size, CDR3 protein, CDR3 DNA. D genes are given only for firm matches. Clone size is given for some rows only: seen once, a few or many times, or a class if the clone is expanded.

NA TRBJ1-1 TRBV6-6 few CASSPLGDTEAFF TGTGCCAGCAGCCCCCTCGGTGACACTGAAGCTTTCTTT
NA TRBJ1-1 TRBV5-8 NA CASSQRRGIDRITEAFF TGTGCCAGCAGCCAAAGGAGGGGGATTGACAGGATCACTGAAGCTTTCTTT
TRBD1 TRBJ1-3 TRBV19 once CATATGPGNTIYF TGTGCCACCGCGACAGGGCCCGGAAACACCATATATTTT
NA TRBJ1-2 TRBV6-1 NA CASSLGGDYGYTF TGTGCCAGCAGCTTAGGAGGGGACTATGGCTACACCTTC
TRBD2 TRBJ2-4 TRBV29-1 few CSVEEGVAGAKNIQYF TGCAGCGTTGAAGAAGGGGTAGCGGGGGCCAAAAACATTCAGTACTTC
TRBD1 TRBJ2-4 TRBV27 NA CASSIGQGLAKNIQYF TGTGCCAGCAGTATAGGACAGGGGCTAGCCAAAAACATTCAGTACTTC
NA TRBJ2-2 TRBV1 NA CTSPHRGSGASVTGELFF TGCACCAGCCCTCACCGGGGGTCAGGGGCTTCTGTCACCGGGGAGCTGTTTTTT
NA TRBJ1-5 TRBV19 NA CASRSSGVTTQPQHF TGTGCCAGTAGGAGTTCCGGGGTTACGACTCAGCCCCAGCATTTT
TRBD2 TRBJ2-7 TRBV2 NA CASSYGRAYEQYF TGTGCCAGCTCTTACGGGAGGGCCTACGAGCAGTACTTC
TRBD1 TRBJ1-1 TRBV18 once CASSLQGAGTEAFF TGTGCCAGCTCCCTACAGGGGGCAGGCACTGAAGCTTTCTTT
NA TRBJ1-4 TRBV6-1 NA CASSPPGGLNEKLFF TGTGCCAGCTCGCCCCCCGGGGGGCTAAATGAAAAACTGTTTTTT
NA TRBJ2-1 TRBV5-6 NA CASSGLWRGLGNEQFF TGTGCCAGCAGCGGCCTTTGGAGGGGGCTTGGCAATGAGCAGTTCTTC
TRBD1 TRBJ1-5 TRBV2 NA CASRGDSQNQPQHF TGTGCCAGCAGGGGGGACAGCCAAAATCAGCCCCAGCATTTT
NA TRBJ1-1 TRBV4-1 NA CASSQAGGRVSEAFF TGCGCCAGCAGCCAAGCGGGGGGGCGAGTTTCTGAAGCTTTCTTT
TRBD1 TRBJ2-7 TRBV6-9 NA CASSGPGQGYEQYF TGTGCCAGCAGTGGACCGGGACAGGGCTACGAGCAGTACTTC
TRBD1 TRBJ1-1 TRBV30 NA CAGYRGRLGTEAFF TGTGCCGGATACAGGGGGCGCCTGGGCACTGAAGCTTTCTTT
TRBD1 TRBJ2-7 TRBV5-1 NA CASSPGQGLSYEQYF TGCGCCAGCAGCCCGGGACAGGGGCTGTCCTACGAGCAGTACTTC
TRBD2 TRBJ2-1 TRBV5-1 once CASSRGLAGADYNEQFF TGCGCCAGCAGCCGAGGACTAGCGGGGGCGGACTACAATGAGCAGTTCTTC
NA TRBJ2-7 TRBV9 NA CASSLRDSTSEQYF TGTGCCAGCAGCCTACGGGACTCGACGTCCGAGCAGTACTTC
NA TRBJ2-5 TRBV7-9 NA CASSLSREAETQYF TGTGCCAGCAGCTTATCCCGAGAGGCGGAGACCCAGTACTTC
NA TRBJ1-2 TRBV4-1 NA CASSQDFPRDGLFGYTF TGCGCCAGCAGCCAAGATTTCCCCCGGGACGGCTTATTTGGCTACACCTTC
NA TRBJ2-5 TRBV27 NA CASRGLALQETQYF TGTGCCAGCAGAGGCCTAGCGCTCCAAGAGACCCAGTACTTC
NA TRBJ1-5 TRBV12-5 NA CASAGWGQPQHF TGTGCTAGTGCTGGTTGGGGGCAGCCCCAGCATTTT
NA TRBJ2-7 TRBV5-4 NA CATGDSAYEQYF TGTGCCACCGGGGACTCGGCCTACGAGCAGTACTTC
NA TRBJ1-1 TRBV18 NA CASSPKELTNTEAFF TGTGCCAGCTCACCAAAGGAACTGACGAACACTGAAGCTTTCTTT
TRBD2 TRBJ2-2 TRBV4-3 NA CASSQDLGLAGVTGELFF TGCGCCAGCAGCCAAGATCTCGGACTAGCGGGAGTCACCGGGGAGCTGTTTTTT
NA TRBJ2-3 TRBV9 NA CASSVGGWDTDTQYF TGTGCCAGCAGCGTAGGGGGTTGGGACACAGATACGCAGTATTTT
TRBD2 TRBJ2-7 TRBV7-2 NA CASSLTSGVGYEQYF TGTGCCAGCAGCTTGACTAGCGGGGTAGGCTACGAGCAGTACTTC
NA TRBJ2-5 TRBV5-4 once CASMKSREETQYF TGTGCCAGCATGAAGTCAAGGGAAGAGACCCAGTACTTC
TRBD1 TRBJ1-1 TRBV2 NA CASSARDRVTEAFF TGTGCCAGCAGTGCCCGGGACAGGGTAACTGAAGCTTTCTTT
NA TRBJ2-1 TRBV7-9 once CASSLGTLDEQFF TGTGCCAGCAGCTTAGGGACCCTAGATGAGCAGTTCTTC
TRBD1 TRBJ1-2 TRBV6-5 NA CASSYSVTGGGYTF TGTGCCAGCAGTTACTCGGTGACAGGGGGTGGCTACACCTTC
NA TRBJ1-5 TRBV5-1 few CASSYGPSGVSNQPQHF TGCGCCAGCAGCTACGGCCCTTCGGGGGTTAGCAATCAGCCCCAGCATTTT
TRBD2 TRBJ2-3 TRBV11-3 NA CASSLGIAGLAGGPTDTQYF TGTGCCAGCAGCTTAGGCATCGCGGGGCTAGCGGGAGGGCCCACAGATACGCAGTATTTT
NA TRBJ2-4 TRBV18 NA CASSPVVSGAKNIQYF TGTGCCAGCTCACCAGTGGTTAGTGGAGCCAAAAACATTCAGTACTTC
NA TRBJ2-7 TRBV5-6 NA CASSRPELSYEQYF TGTGCCAGCAGCCGACCAGAGTTGTCCTACGAGCAGTACTTC
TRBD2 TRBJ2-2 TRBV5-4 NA CASSLAGGTGELFF TGTGCCAGCAGCTTGGCCGGGGGGACCGGGGAGCTGTTTTTT
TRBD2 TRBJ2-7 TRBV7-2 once CASSPSGGAFPYEQYF TGTGCCAGCAGCCCAAGCGGGGGGGCCTTTCCCTACGAGCAGTACTTC
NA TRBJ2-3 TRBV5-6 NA CASGVGSRDTQYF TGTGCCAGCGGGGTAGGGTCCCGGGATACGCAGTATTTT
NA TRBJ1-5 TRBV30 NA CAWRIGRSQPQHF TGTGCCTGGAGGATTGGACGATCTCAGCCCCAGCATTTT
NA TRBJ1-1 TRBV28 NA CASSLSRSTTEAFF TGTGCCAGCAGTTTAAGCAGGTCCACCACTGAAGCTTTCTTT
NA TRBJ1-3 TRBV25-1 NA CASSEGVGNTIYF TGTGCCAGCAGTGAGGGGGTTGGAAACACCATATATTTT
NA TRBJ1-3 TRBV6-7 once CATSGNTIYF TGTGCCACCTCCGGAAACACCATATATTTT
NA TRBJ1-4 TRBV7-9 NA CASSLRGINEKLFF TGTGCCAGCAGCTTAAGAGGGATTAATGAAAAACTGTTTTTT
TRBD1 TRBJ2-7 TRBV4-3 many CASSQTRQGASYEQYF TGCGCCAGCAGCCAAACCCGACAGGGAGCATCCTACGAGCAGTACTTC
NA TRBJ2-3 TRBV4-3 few CASSPGPPKDTQYF TGCGCCAGCAGCCCGGGACCACCGAAAGATACGCAGTATTTT
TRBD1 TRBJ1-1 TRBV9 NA CASSSRPGQESEAFF TGTGCCAGCAGCTCCCGACCGGGACAGGAATCTGAAGCTTTCTTT
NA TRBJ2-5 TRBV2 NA CASSFSGTQYF TGTGCCAGCAGTTTCTCGGGGACCCAGTACTTC
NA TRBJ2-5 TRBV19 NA CATRLQGLETQYF TGTGCCACCCGACTTCAGGGGTTAGAGACCCAGTACTTC
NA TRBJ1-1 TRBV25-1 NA CASSPDGLNTEAFF TGTGCCAGCAGTCCCGACGGACTGAACACTGAAGCTTTCTTT